The 24 T cell receptor beta chains below all came from one sample that was sequenced in a study of CD8 T cells in Susac syndrome. RNA was extracted with the RNeasy kit, and a quantity of roughly 0.5 to 1 ug was reverse transcribed using random hexamers. One entry per CDR3 protein results from TCRdb running MiXCR on the immunoSEQ multiplex PCR reads. The sample includes about 47,000 distinct CDR3 sequences, about 92% seen only once; the top ten take around 0.42%. The sample taken for sequencing was CD8+ T cells from PBMCs. These receptors came from a human donor in good health.

The rearrangement joins TRBV6-5 to TRBJ2-5; TRBD2 matches 11 bases. V dropped 0 bases and J dropped 2; count of bases not matched to a gene: 5. Germline V gene data show CDR1 as MNHEY and CDR2 as SVGAGI. This CDR3 is built from 17 residues. The CDR3: CASSYSLAGALQETQYF. The CDR3 nucleotides are TGTGCCAGCAGTTACTCACTAGCGGGAGCTCTTCAAGAGACCCAGTACTTC.

The rearrangement links TRBV10-3 to TRBJ1-1; tentative D call: TRBD1 (5 bases). V was cut by 4 bases and J by 1 base, with 10 bases left in between. The germline V gene has CDR1 ENHRY and CDR2 SYGVKD. The CDR3 totals 14 residues. The CDR3 spells CAISGLQGNTEAFF. The CDR3, as DNA: TGTGCCATCAGTGGCCTTCAGGGGAACACTGAAGCTTTCTTT.

The chain carries TRBV5-1 and TRBJ1-1, with D unclear. The V gene's germline CDR1 is SGHRS and CDR2 YFSETQ. With 2 bases removed from V and 1 base from J, the gap between germline ends came to 15 bases. This CDR3 has 16 residues. Here the CDR3 DNA reads TGCGCCAGCAGCTTCTGGTCAGGTGTTGGGAACACTGAAGCTTTCTTT. It encodes CASSFWSGVGNTEAFF.

The V and J genes are TRBV6-1 and TRBJ2-7; a possible D gene is TRBD1 (5 bases). The germline gives CDR1 MNHNS, CDR2 SASEGT. Deletions cut 11 bases from V and 0 bases from J, with 17 bases between. This CDR3 region has 14 residues. The CDR3 reads CASLGTGVSYEQYF. In DNA, the CDR3 is TGTGCCTCCCTGGGTACAGGTGTCTCCTACGAGCAGTACTTC.

This rearrangement joins TRBV5-1 to TRBJ1-1, with D possibly TRBD1 on 6 matching bases. The germline V gene has CDR1 SGHRS and CDR2 YFSETQ. V was shortened by 2 bases and J by 4 bases, with 15 bases between the two germline ends. The CDR3 runs to 15 residues. The CDR3 here is CASSLHREKITEAFF. CDR3 in DNA: TGCGCCAGCAGCTTACACAGGGAGAAGATCACTGAAGCTTTCTTT.

The chain links TRBV7-2 to TRBJ2-7; D not certain. Germline V lookup: CDR1 SGHTA, CDR2 FQGNSA. The CDR3 sequence is 11 residues long. V was clipped by 2 bases and J by 2 bases, with 1 base between them. CDR3 nucleotide sequence: TGTGCCAGCAGCTTAACCTACGAGCAGTACTTC. This encodes CASSLTYEQYF.

The V call is TRBV7-9, the J call TRBJ1-1; 9 nucleotides match TRBD1. The CDR3 loop spans 17 amino acids. The J segment lost 3 bases and the V segment lost 1 base, leaving 9 bases of the junction unmatched. Germline V lookup: CDR1 SEHNR, CDR2 FQNEAQ (reference sequence). The CDR3 here is CASSLVWGQGPDTEAFF. The CDR3 bases are TGTGCCAGCAGCTTAGTTTGGGGACAGGGTCCCGACACTGAAGCTTTCTTT.

This clonotype was observed once. V gene TRBV27 combines with J gene TRBJ2-7, with a weak D call TRBD1 (6 bases). The CDR3 totals 13 residues. Trimming left V 2 bases short and J 3 bases short, with 8 bases between. Germline CDR1 is MNHEY and CDR2 is SMNVEV (reference sequence). The CDR3 region is CASSLMDSYEQYF. CDR3 in DNA: TGTGCCAGCAGTTTAATGGACAGCTACGAGCAGTACTTC.

This clonotype was observed a single time. The chain is built from TRBV27 and TRBJ1-1, with TRBD1 identical over 8 bases. The germline V gene encodes CDR1 MNHEY and CDR2 SMNVEV (reference sequence). Germline trimming cut 6 bases from V and 6 bases from J; bases unmatched to any gene: 12. The CDR3 loop spans 15 amino acids. The DNA for the CDR3 is TGTGCCAGCAGCCAAACTGGGACAGGCCTCCCTGAAGCTTTCTTT. Protein sequence: CASSQTGTGLPEAFF.

The V gene is TRBV19, the J gene TRBJ1-1, with 8 bases identical to TRBD1. With 0 bases clipped from V and 7 bases from J, the junction kept 1 base outside the gene matches. This CDR3 is 13 amino acids long. Germline assignment: CDR1 LNHDA and CDR2 SQIVND (reference sequence). Here the CDR3 reads CASSIDGTGEAFF. The CDR3 DNA is TGTGCCAGTAGTATAGATGGGACAGGTGAAGCTTTCTTT. Full variable domain (missing parts from reference TRBV19 and TRBJ1-1): DGGITQSPKYLFRKEGQNVTLSCEQNLNHDAMYWYRQDPGQGLRLIYYSQIVNDFQKGDIAEGYSVSREKKESFPLTVTSAQKNPTAFYLCASSIDGTGEAFFGQGTRLTVV.

This chain uses TRBV27 with TRBJ2-5; D uncertain. This CDR3 spans 14 amino acids. Germline V CDR1 and CDR2: MNHEY, SMNVEV (reference sequence). The V end lost 1 base, the J end lost 0 bases, and 6 bases lay between the germline ends. The CDR3 loop reads CASSLWPYQETQYF. The CDR3 DNA is TGTGCCAGCAGTTTATGGCCGTACCAAGAGACCCAGTACTTC.

The rearrangement links TRBV4-2 to TRBJ1-1, with D unresolved. Trimming took 0 bases from V and 3 from J, leaving 14 bases between them. The CDR3 runs to 16 residues. The germline V gene encodes CDR1 LGHNA and CDR2 YNFKEQ. CDR3 DNA sequence: TGTGCCAGCAGCCAAGACCCAGGACTGAGGGACACTGAAGCTTTCTTT. It codes for CASSQDPGLRDTEAFF.

A single count supports this clonotype. The chain has TRBV6-2 or TRBV6-3 and TRBJ2-1; D is undetermined. Germline loops: CDR1 MNHEY, CDR2 SVGEGT. The CDR3 consists of 18 residues. Trimming stripped 2 bases from V and 0 bases from J, with 17 bases between. CDR3 in DNA: TGTGCCAGCAGTTACGAAAGGAAGGGTAAGAGCTCCTACAATGAGCAGTTCTTC. It specifies CASSYERKGKSSYNEQFF.

The genes are TRBV2 and TRBJ2-7, with TRBD1 matching 10 bases. J gave up 2 bases and V 7 bases, and 8 bases lay outside the gene matches. The CDR3 runs 15 residues. Per the germline V gene, CDR1 is SNHLY and CDR2 is FYNNEI. The CDR3 loop is CASIGTGAFAYEQYF. In DNA, the CDR3 is TGTGCCAGCATTGGGACAGGGGCTTTTGCCTACGAGCAGTACTTC. The whole variable domain, remainder taken from reference TRBV2 and TRBJ2-7, is EPEVTQTPSHQVTQMGQEVILRCVPISNHLYFYWYRQILGQKVEFLVSFYNNEISEKSEIFDDQFSVERPDGSNFTLKIRSTKLEDSAMYFCASIGTGAFAYEQYFGPGTRLTVT.

This clonotype was found once. The J gene is TRBJ2-1, the V gene TRBV13; 9 bases agree with TRBD2. Germline V gene data show CDR1 as PRHDT and CDR2 as FYEKMQ (reference sequence). V was pared by 2 bases and J by 4 bases, with 9 bases of the junction left unmatched. The CDR3 sequence is 17 residues long. In nucleotides, the CDR3 is TGTGCCAGCAGCTTACACCCTCTAGCGGGAAGTTACAATGAGCAGTTCTTC. Protein: CASSLHPLAGSYNEQFF.

The chain uses TRBV12-3 or TRBV12-4 and TRBJ2-7; D gene unclear. This CDR3 is 13 amino acids long. The V end lost 0 bases, the J end lost 3 bases, and 6 bases lay between the germline ends. The CDR3 is CASSLAIGYEQYF. The CDR3 nucleotides are TGTGCCAGCAGTTTAGCGATCGGCTACGAGCAGTACTTC.

This sequence joins TRBV5-6 and TRBJ2-3; 11 nucleotides align to TRBD2. V shed 2 bases and J 5 bases; nucleotides not matched to a gene: 4. Germline CDR1 is SGHDT and CDR2 is YYEEEE. The CDR3 is made up of 15 amino acids. This chain's CDR3 is CASSFTLAGGDTQYF. The CDR3 coding sequence is TGTGCCAGCAGCTTCACTCTAGCGGGAGGAGATACGCAGTATTTT. Full variable domain (remainder filled in from reference TRBV5-6 and TRBJ2-3): DAGVTQSPTHLIKTRGQQVTLRCSPKSGHDTVSWYQQALGQGPQFIFQYYEEEERQRGNFPDRFSGHQFPNYSSELNVNALLLGDSALYLCASSFTLAGGDTQYFGPGTRLTVL.

V and J are TRBV5-6 and TRBJ2-1, with D tentatively TRBD2 (6 bases). The CDR3 loop spans 11 amino acids. Germline CDR1 is SGHDT and CDR2 is YYEEEE. Trimming removed 6 bases at V and 6 bases at J, with 7 bases between. The CDR3 sequence is CASNGGNEQFF. The CDR3 DNA reads as TGTGCCAGCAACGGGGGCAATGAGCAGTTCTTC. The whole variable domain, remainder taken from reference TRBV5-6 and TRBJ2-1, is DAGVTQSPTHLIKTRGQQVTLRCSPKSGHDTVSWYQQALGQGPQFIFQYYEEEERQRGNFPDRFSGHQFPNYSSELNVNALLLGDSALYLCASNGGNEQFFGPGTRLTVL.

DNA of the CDR3: TGCAGTGCCCGACCCACTAGCGGGGTCTTAGTGTTCGAGCAGTACTTC. Translating it yields CSARPTSGVLVFEQYF. J is TRBJ2-7 and V is TRBV20-1; 10 bases agree with TRBD2. This CDR3 has 16 amino acids. With V trimmed by 6 bases and J by 6 bases, 17 bases remained unmatched. Per the germline V gene, CDR1 is DFQATT and CDR2 is SNEGSKA (reference sequence).

The genes are TRBV2 and TRBJ2-7; a possible D gene is TRBD1 (6 bases). The V end was cut by 6 bases, the J end by 3 bases, with 12 bases between. The CDR3 is 13 amino acids. The germline V gene encodes CDR1 SNHLY and CDR2 FYNNEI. The CDR3 nucleotides read TGTGCCAGCAGGCTCGGACAGAGCTACGAGCAGTACTTC. Its protein is CASRLGQSYEQYF.

V usage is TRBV7-2 and J usage is TRBJ1-1, with no clear D. The germline gives CDR1 SGHTA, CDR2 FQGNSA. Trimming shortened V by 5 bases and J by 7 bases, and 17 bases separated the two germline ends. This CDR3 comprises 14 residues. CDR3 nucleotide sequence: TGTGCCAGCAGCCTCCGGCCCCGAACGGATGAAGCTTTCTTT. Amino acids: CASSLRPRTDEAFF. The full variable domain, in which reference TRBV7-2 and TRBJ1-1 provide the parts outside the CDR3, is GAGVSQSPSNKVTEKGKDVELRCDPISGHTALYWYRQSLGQGLEFLIYFQGNSAPDKSGLPSDRFSAERTGGSVSTLTIQRTQQEDSAVYLCASSLRPRTDEAFFGQGTRLTVV.

This sequence joins TRBV19 and TRBJ1-1; D is ambiguous. This CDR3 has 11 amino acids. V shed 3 bases and J shed 7 bases, with 6 bases lying between them. Germline V gene data show CDR1 as LNHDA and CDR2 as SQIVND (reference sequence). CDR3 nucleotides: TGTGCCAGTAGTATCCCACATGAAGCTTTCTTT. Translated, it gives CASSIPHEAFF.

The CDR3 DNA is TGTGCCAGCAGCTTCGGAGGCGGGAACACTGAAGCTTTCTTT. Translating it yields CASSFGGGNTEAFF. This chain joins TRBV7-9 and TRBJ1-1; D is undetermined. CDR1 is SEHNR, CDR2 FQNEAQ, per germline (reference sequence). The CDR3 extends over 14 amino acids. With 3 bases removed from V and 1 base from J, the gap between germline ends came to 9 bases.

The CDR3 here is CASSLIPGRRYF. The CDR3 nucleotides read TGTGCCAGCAGTTTGATCCCGGGACGGAGGTATTTT. The chain has TRBV12-3 or TRBV12-4 and TRBJ2-3; D could derive from TRBD1 or TRBD2 (5 bases each). This CDR3 is 12 amino acids long. The V end lost 3 bases, the J end lost 14 bases, and 15 bases lay between the germline ends.